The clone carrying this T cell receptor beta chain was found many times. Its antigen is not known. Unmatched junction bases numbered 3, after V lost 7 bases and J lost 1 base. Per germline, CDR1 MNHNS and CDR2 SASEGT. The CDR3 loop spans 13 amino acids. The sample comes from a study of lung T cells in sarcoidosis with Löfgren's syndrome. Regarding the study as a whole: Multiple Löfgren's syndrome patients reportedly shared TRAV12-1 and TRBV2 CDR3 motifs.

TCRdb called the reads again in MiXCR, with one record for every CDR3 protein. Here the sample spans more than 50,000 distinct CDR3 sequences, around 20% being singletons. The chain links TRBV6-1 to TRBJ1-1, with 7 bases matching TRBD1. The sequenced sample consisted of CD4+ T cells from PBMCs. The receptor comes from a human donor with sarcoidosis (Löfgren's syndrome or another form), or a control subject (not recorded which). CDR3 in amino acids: CASTRQGNTEAFF. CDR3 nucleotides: TGTGCCAGCACCCGACAGGGGAACACTGAAGCTTTCTTT.